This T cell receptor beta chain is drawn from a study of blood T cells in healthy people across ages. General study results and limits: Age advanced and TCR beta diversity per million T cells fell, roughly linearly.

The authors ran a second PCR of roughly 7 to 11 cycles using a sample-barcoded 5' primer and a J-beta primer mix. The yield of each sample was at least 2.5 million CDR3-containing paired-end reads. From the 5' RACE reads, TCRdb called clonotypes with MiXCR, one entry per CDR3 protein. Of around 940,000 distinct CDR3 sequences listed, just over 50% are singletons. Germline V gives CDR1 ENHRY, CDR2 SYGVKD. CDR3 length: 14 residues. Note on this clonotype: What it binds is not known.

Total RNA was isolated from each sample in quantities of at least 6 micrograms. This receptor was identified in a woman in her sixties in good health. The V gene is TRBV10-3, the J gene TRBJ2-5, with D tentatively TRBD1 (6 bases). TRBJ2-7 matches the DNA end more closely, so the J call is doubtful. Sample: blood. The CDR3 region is CAISGGGPPYEQYF. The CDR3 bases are TGTGCCATCAGTGGTGGGGGCCCCCCTTACGAGCAGTACTTC.